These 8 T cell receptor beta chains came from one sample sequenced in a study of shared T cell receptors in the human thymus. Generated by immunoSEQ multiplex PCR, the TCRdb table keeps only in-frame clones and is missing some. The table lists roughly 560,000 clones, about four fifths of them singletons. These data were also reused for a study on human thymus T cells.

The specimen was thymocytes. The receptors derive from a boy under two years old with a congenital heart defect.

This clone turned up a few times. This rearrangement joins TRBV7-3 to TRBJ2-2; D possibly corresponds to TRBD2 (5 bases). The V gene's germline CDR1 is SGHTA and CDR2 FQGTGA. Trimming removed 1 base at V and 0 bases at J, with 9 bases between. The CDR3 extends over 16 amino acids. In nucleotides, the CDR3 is TGTGCCAGCAGCTTAATTAGCGCCCCGAACACCGGGGAGCTGTTTTTT. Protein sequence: CASSLISAPNTGELFF. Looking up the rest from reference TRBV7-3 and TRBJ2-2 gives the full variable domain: GAGVSQTPSNKVTEKGKYVELRCDPISGHTALYWYRQSLGQGPEFLIYFQGTGAADDSGLPNDRFFAVRPEGSVSTLKIQRTERGDSAVYLCASSLISAPNTGELFFGEGSRLTVL.

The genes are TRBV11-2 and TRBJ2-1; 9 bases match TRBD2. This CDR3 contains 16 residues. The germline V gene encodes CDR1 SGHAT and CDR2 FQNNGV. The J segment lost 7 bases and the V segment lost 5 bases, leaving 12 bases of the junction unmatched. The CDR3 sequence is CASSILTSGPRNEQFF. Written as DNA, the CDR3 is TGTGCCAGCAGCATTCTAACTAGCGGGCCAAGGAATGAGCAGTTCTTC.

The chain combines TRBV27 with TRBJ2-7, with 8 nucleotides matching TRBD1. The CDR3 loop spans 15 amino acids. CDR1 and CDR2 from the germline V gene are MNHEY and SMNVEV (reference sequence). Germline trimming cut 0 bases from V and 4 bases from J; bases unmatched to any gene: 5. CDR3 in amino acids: CASSLSRTGKYEQYF. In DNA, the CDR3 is TGTGCCAGCAGTTTATCCCGGACAGGGAAATACGAGCAGTACTTC.

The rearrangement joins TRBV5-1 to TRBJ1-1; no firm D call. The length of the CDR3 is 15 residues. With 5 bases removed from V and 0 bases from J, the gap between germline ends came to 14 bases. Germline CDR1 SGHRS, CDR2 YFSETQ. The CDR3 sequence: CASRINPLMNTEAFF. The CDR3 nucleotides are TGCGCCAGCAGAATTAATCCCCTTATGAACACTGAAGCTTTCTTT.

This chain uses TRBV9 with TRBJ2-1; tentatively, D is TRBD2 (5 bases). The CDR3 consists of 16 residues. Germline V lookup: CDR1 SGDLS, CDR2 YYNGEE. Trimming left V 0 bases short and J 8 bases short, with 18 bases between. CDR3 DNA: TGTGCCAGCAGCGTAGCGGTTACTACCCGAGGGCATGAGCAGTTCTTC. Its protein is CASSVAVTTRGHEQFF.

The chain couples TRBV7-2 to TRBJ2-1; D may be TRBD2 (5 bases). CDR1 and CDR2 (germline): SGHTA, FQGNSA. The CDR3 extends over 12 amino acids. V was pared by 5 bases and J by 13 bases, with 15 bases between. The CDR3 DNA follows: TGTGCCAGCAGCCCAGGTCTGACTAAACAGTTCTTC. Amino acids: CASSPGLTKQFF.

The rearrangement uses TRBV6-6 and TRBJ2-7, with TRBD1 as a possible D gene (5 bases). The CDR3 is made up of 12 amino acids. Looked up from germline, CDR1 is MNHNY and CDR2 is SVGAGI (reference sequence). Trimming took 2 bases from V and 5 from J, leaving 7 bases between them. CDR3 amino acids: CASSYNRNEQYF. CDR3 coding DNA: TGTGCCAGCAGTTACAACAGGAACGAGCAGTACTTC.

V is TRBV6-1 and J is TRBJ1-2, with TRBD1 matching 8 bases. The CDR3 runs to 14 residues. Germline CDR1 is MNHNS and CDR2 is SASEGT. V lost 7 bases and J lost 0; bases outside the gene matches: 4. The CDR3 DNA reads TGTGCCAGCATAAGACAGGGGCCTAACTATGGCTACACCTTC. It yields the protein CASIRQGPNYGYTF.